The TCR beta chain under discussion was sequenced for a study of blood T cells in healthy people across ages (dated by TCRdb to 2013 to 2016). The study in broad terms: In model experiments, template switching captured about one uniquely barcoded TCR beta cDNA molecule for every two T cells. To avoid experimental bias, donors of different ages were distributed randomly across sequencing lanes. The study analyzed two additional independent replicas of 1 million unique cDNA reads from the same blood draw for two donors, one aged 18 to 29 and one aged 80 or older. Four age groups were formed from the donors: young (average about 16 years), middle-aged (approximately 40), aged (about 62) and long-lived (around 82). Age-related changes in TCR beta repertoire diversity were measured in the study by deep sequencing normalized with unique cDNA molecular identifiers.

V and J are truncated by 6 bases and 1 base respectively, leaving an intervening sequence of 4 bases. CDR1 and CDR2, per the germline V gene, are MNHNS and SASEGT. Its CDR3 holds 12 amino acids, cysteine through phenylalanine. The read is trimmed to its CDR3 DNA, 36 bases read in frame from base 1. Systemically healthy Caucasian individuals from Russia, over 30 in total and aged roughly 6 to 95 years, were included as donors. About 10 milliliters of peripheral blood were collected from each donor into EDTA-treated Vacutainer tubes. Ficoll-Paque density-gradient centrifugation was used to isolate PBMCs, with at least 7 million per sample. Trizol reagent was used to extract total RNA from PBMCs, with at least 5.5 micrograms per sample. The percentages of naive CD45RAhigh/CD27high T cells were determined by flow cytometry on a PBMC aliquot from every donor. The paper's findings and limits, for the study overall: Estimates of total diversity from one million sequenced T cells were regarded as lower bounds and underestimates. A strong correlation was found between observed TCR beta diversity and the percentage of naive T cells measured by flow cytometry. Conclusive comparison of naive and antigen-experienced compartments was prevented by the profiling of bulk unsorted PBMCs. Because donor CMV infection status was unknown, age-related changes in expanded clonotypes were potentially confounded. Compared with the aged group, the long-lived group had more naive CD4+ T cells, fewer expanded clones and increased TCR diversity, suggesting age selection. As age increased, observed TCR beta diversity per million T cells dropped in a roughly linear way, and a significant reduction was already evident by age about 40.

This clonotype was counted only a few times. This receptor's antigen is unknown. There are no base qualities to consult, and no much larger clone falls within one base. The method behind the library was 5' RACE. Sequencing used an Illumina HiSeq 2500. The second PCR ran for about 6 to 11 cycles and used a J-beta primer mix along with a sample-barcoded 5' primer. Each TCR beta cDNA molecule received a unique molecular identifier from a template-switch 5' adaptor carrying 12 random nucleotides. Each sample yielded at least 2.5 million CDR3-containing paired-end reads. First-strand cDNA was synthesized from all RNA with the Mint cDNA synthesis kit, primed by a TRBC-specific oligonucleotide. All cDNA was treated with uracil-DNA glycosylase and then went through a first 18-cycle PCR with the universal primers M1SS and BC2_uni_R. On the study's bioinformatics: For normalization, 1 million high-quality reads were randomly selected from each sample, with every read carrying a distinct molecular identifier. Reads sharing molecular identifiers were discarded rather than binned into consensus sequences. MiTCR, run with a Q25 quality threshold and the strictest error-elimination algorithm, handled CDR3 identification, clonotype clustering and error correction. A nonparametric unseen species model with Euler transformation was used to estimate a lower bound on total TCR beta diversity. The public reads were reprocessed in TCRdb via fastp at Q25 and MiXCR, keeping in-frame beta chains. Each entry is one CDR3 protein sequence, shown with its most common DNA and genes. TCRdb's processing, not the study's, gives the V and J calls here. The table for this sample lists about 1.4 million distinct CDR3 sequences; approximately 60% of them were counted only once. Roughly 6.3% of the sample is taken by the ten largest.

This chain is built from TRBV6-1 and TRBJ1-5, with no confident D gene call. The sequence was obtained from a man aged 18 to 30 in good health. Input material: blood. The nucleotides read TGTGCCAGCAGGGTAAGCAATCAGCCCCAGCATTTT. Translated, this gives CASRVSNQPQHF.